These 14 T cell receptor beta chains were sequenced from one sample in a study of cytomegalovirus exposure and HLA in healthy donors. The PCR had 60 Vbeta and 13 Jbeta primers. Produced via immunoSEQ multiplex PCR; TCRdb's table is partial and in-frame only. This table has some 100,000 clones, about 81% appearing once. The specimen was PBMCs. All receptors come from a man aged 45-65 years in good health and CMV-seronegative.

V is TRBV6-1 and J is TRBJ1-4; 7 bases align to TRBD1. Trimming took 2 bases from V and 2 from J; bases not matched to a gene: 2. The length of the CDR3 is 15 residues. CDR1 is MNHNS, CDR2 SASEGT, per germline. CDR3 sequence: CASSENRGTNEKLFF. CDR3 nucleotides: TGTGCCAGCAGTGAAAACAGGGGCACTAATGAAAAACTGTTTTTT.

V gene TRBV28 combines with J gene TRBJ2-3; 7 positions match TRBD1. CDR1 and CDR2 (germline): MDHEN, SYDVKM. The trim removed 8 bases at V and 6 bases at J, leaving 14 bases unmatched. CDR3 length: 15 residues. The DNA of the CDR3 is TGTGCCAGCGGAAGGACCGACAGGGTAGCGGATACGCAGTATTTT. This encodes CASGRTDRVADTQYF. Using reference TRBV28 and TRBJ2-3 for the parts outside the CDR3, the full variable domain is DVKVTQSSRYLVKRTGEKVFLECVQDMDHENMFWYRQDPGLGLRLIYFSYDVKMKEKGDIPEGYSVSREKKERFSLILESASTNQTSMYLCASGRTDRVADTQYFGPGTRLTVL.

The V gene is TRBV11-2, the J gene TRBJ2-1; 8 bases are a match to TRBD1. Germline CDR1 SGHAT, CDR2 FQNNGV. Losses at the gene ends were 4 bases for V and 2 bases for J; bases not matched to a gene: 10. This CDR3 has 17 amino acids. In DNA form, the CDR3 reads TGTGCCAGCAGCTCTAGGACAGGGAAGTTCGCCTACAATGAGCAGTTCTTC. Translating it yields CASSSRTGKFAYNEQFF.

V and J are TRBV2 and TRBJ1-1, with TRBD1 as a possible D gene (5 bases). Looked up from germline, CDR1 is SNHLY and CDR2 is FYNNEI. The CDR3 length is 13 residues. Trimming shortened V by 7 bases and J by 7 bases, and 16 bases separated the two germline ends. CDR3 DNA: TGTGCCAGCATCGGGACTCGGGGTAATGAAGCTTTCTTT. Amino acids: CASIGTRGNEAFF.

The chain is built from TRBV11-2 and TRBJ1-6; the D is unclear. V lost 5 bases, J lost 6 bases, and 20 bases lay in between. The CDR3 runs 17 residues. Germline V gene sequence: CDR1 SGHAT, CDR2 FQNNGV. In DNA, the CDR3 is TGTGCCAGCAGCACCTGGCCTAAACTGGGCCTTAATTCACCCCTCCACTTT. Its protein product is CASSTWPKLGLNSPLHF.

The CDR3 sequence is CASSVQGASNIQYF. DNA of the CDR3: TGTGCCAGTAGTGTCCAGGGGGCGTCAAACATTCAGTACTTC. J is TRBJ2-4 and V is TRBV19; 8 nucleotides align to TRBD1. The CDR3 length is 14 residues. From germline, CDR1 is LNHDA and CDR2 SQIVND (reference sequence). Losses at the gene ends were 5 bases for V and 6 bases for J; bases not matched to a gene: 6.

The V and J genes are TRBV4-1 and TRBJ1-2; 11 nucleotides agree with TRBD1. V trimming: 5 bases; J trimming: 4 bases; junction bases outside the gene matches: 6. Looked up from germline, CDR1 is MGHRA and CDR2 is YSYEKL. This CDR3 is 15 amino acids long. The CDR3 nucleotides read TGCGCCAGCAGCACCCCCGGGACAGGGGGCTATGGCTACACCTTC. The encoded protein is CASSTPGTGGYGYTF.

V and J are TRBV7-9 and TRBJ2-3, with D unclear. Germline CDR1 and CDR2: SEHNR and FQNEAQ (reference sequence). V dropped 3 bases and J dropped 1 base, with 11 bases sitting between them. This CDR3 spans 15 amino acids. The CDR3 DNA reads as TGTGCCAGCAGCTTGACAACCTCTGGCACAGATACGCAGTATTTT. Amino acid sequence: CASSLTTSGTDTQYF.

This sequence joins TRBV27 and TRBJ2-2; D is possibly TRBD1 (6 bases). The CDR3 totals 15 residues. Trimming left V 6 bases short and J 4 bases short, with 15 bases between. The germline V gene encodes CDR1 MNHEY and CDR2 SMNVEV (reference sequence). CDR3 protein: CASSQRTVSTGELFF. In DNA form, the CDR3 reads TGTGCCAGCAGCCAAAGGACAGTAAGCACCGGGGAGCTGTTTTTT.

In nucleotides, the CDR3 is TGTGCCAGCAGCCCCAGGGGGTACGGCGAGCAGTACTTC. This codes for CASSPRGYGEQYF. The V and J genes are TRBV7-6 and TRBJ2-7; TRBD1 matches at 7 bases. J lost 6 bases, V lost 5 bases, and 7 bases had no gene match. The germline gives CDR1 SGHVS, CDR2 FNYEAQ. CDR3 length equals 13 residues. Filled out from reference TRBV7-6 and TRBJ2-7, the complete variable domain reads GAGVSQSPRYKVTKRGQDVALRCDPISGHVSLYWYRQALGQGPEFLTYFNYEAQQDKSGLPNDRFSAERPEGSISTLTIQRTEQRDSAMYRCASSPRGYGEQYFGPGTRLTVT.

The J gene is TRBJ2-3, the V gene TRBV4-3; perhaps TRBD2 as D (6 bases). The V gene lost 0 bases and the J gene lost 6 bases, with 13 bases spanning the gap. There are 15 residues in the CDR3. From germline, CDR1 is LGHNA and CDR2 YSLEER. As DNA, the CDR3 is TGCGCCAGCAGCCAAGATGGGACTGCGCGGGATACGCAGTATTTT. Translated: CASSQDGTARDTQYF.

The gene calls are TRBV2 and TRBJ1-1, with a weak D call TRBD1 (5 bases). With 2 bases removed from V and 4 bases from J, the gap between germline ends came to 14 bases. From germline, CDR1 is SNHLY and CDR2 FYNNEI. The CDR3 is made up of 15 amino acids. CDR3 sequence: CASSEIQGVGTEAFF. The CDR3, as DNA: TGTGCCAGCAGTGAAATACAAGGGGTAGGCACTGAAGCTTTCTTT. The full variable domain, its missing parts supplied by reference TRBV2 and TRBJ1-1, is EPEVTQTPSHQVTQMGQEVILRCVPISNHLYFYWYRQILGQKVEFLVSFYNNEISEKSEIFDDQFSVERPDGSNFTLKIRSTKLEDSAMYFCASSEIQGVGTEAFFGQGTRLTVV.

The rearrangement uses TRBV5-1 and TRBJ2-1, with 7 bases matching TRBD2. This CDR3 is built from 16 residues. After removal of 4 bases from V and 4 bases from J, the junction contained 11 bases not matched to a gene. Germline CDR1 and CDR2: SGHRS and YFSETQ. The CDR3 sequence: CASSVGRQGGYNEQFF. The CDR3 coding sequence is TGCGCCAGCAGCGTGGGGCGGCAGGGAGGGTACAATGAGCAGTTCTTC. Full variable domain (remainder filled in from reference TRBV5-1 and TRBJ2-1): KAGVTQTPRYLIKTRGQQVTLSCSPISGHRSVSWYQQTPGQGLQFLFEYFSETQRNKGNFPGRFSGRQFSNSRSEMNVSTLELGDSALYLCASSVGRQGGYNEQFFGPGTRLTVL.

The rearrangement joins TRBV11-2 to TRBJ2-3, with unresolved D. The CDR3 sequence is 15 residues long. Trimming shortened V by 3 bases and J by 5 bases, and 15 bases separated the two germline ends. Per germline, CDR1 SGHAT and CDR2 FQNNGV. The CDR3 protein is CASSFGVASGDTQYF. The CDR3 coding sequence is TGTGCCAGCAGCTTTGGCGTGGCTTCGGGAGATACGCAGTATTTT.